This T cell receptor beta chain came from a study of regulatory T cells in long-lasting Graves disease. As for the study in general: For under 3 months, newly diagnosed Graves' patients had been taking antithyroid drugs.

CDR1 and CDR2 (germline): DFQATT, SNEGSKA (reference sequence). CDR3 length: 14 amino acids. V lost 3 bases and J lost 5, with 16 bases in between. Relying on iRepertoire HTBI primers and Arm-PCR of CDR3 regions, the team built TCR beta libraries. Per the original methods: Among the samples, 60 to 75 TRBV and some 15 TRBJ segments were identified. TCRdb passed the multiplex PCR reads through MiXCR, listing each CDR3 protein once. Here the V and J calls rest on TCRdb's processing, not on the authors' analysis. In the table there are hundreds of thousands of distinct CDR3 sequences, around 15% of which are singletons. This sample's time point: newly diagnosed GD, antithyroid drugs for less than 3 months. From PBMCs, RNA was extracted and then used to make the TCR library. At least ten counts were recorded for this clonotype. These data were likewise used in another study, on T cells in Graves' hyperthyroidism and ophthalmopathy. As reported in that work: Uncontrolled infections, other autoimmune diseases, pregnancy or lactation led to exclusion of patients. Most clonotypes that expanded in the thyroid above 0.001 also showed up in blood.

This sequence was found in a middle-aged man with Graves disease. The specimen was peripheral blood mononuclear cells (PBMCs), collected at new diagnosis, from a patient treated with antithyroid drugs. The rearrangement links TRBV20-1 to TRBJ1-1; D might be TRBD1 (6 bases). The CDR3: CSARGQGRWTEAFF. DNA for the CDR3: TGCAGTGCTAGGGGCCAGGGGAGGTGGACTGAAGCTTTCTTT.